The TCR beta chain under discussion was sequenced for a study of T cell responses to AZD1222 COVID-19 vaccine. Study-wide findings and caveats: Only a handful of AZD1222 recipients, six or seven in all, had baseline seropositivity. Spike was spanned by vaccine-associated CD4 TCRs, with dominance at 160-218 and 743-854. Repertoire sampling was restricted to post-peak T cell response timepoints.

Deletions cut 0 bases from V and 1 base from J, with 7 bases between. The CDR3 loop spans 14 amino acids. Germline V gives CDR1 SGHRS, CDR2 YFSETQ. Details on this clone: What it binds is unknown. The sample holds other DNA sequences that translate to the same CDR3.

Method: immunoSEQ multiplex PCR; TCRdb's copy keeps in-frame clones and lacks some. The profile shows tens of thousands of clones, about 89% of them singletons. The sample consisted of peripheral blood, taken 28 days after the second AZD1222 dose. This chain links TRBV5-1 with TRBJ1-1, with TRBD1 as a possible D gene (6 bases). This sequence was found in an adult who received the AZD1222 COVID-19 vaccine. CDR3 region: CASSLGTANTEAFF. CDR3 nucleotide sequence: TGCGCCAGCAGCTTGGGGACAGCGAACACTGAAGCTTTCTTT.